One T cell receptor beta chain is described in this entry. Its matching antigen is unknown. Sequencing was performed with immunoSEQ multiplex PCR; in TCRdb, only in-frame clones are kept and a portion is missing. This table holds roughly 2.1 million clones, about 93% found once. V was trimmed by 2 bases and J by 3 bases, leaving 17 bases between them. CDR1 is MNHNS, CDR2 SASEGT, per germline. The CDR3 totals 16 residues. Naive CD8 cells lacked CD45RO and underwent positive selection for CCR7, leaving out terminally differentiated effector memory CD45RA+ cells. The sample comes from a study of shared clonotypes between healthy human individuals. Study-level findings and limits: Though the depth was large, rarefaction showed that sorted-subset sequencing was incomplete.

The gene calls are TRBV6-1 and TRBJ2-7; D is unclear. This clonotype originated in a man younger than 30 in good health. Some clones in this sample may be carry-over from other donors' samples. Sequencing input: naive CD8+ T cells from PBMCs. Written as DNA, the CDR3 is TGTGCCAGCAGTGAAAATGCGCCGTGGGCCCACTACGAGCAGTACTTC. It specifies CASSENAPWAHYEQYF.